What follows are 29 T cell receptor beta chains derived from one specimen sequenced in a study of beta chain features in type 1 diabetes (dated by TCRdb to 2016 to 2018). These receptors are not linked to any known antigen. Libraries came from the immunoSEQ multiplex PCR assay. The entire amount of isolated RNA was reverse transcribed using the High Capacity cDNA Reverse Transcription Kit, so the sequenced TCRB transcripts were expressed ones. This is the immuneACCESS table as TCRdb keeps it, with only in-frame sequences that have V and J called. A part of the clones is gone; compared with another copy, unresolved V genes explain less than half, and the rest is unexplained. The sample includes about 260,000 clones, with over 20% observed a single time. 0.028% of the sample goes to the ten largest clones. Overall results and qualifications from the work: Type 1 diabetes patients showed a moderate but significant shortening of TCRB CDR3 length in all four CD4+ subsets.

The sequencing input was naive CD4+ T cells from blood. The meaning of the sample's cell subset or site label: true naive CD4+ T cells. These receptors were taken from a woman in her 40s with type 1 diabetes.

This clone was counted between two and nine times. The sample has other DNA sequences that encode this CDR3 too. The gene calls are TRBV28 and TRBJ2-3; D uncertain. With 5 bases removed from V and 1 base from J, the gap between germline ends came to 7 bases. Germline CDR1 is MDHEN and CDR2 is SYDVKM. The CDR3 spans 13 residues. The chain's CDR3 is CASSTPGTDTQYF. The CDR3 coding sequence is TGTGCCAGCAGTACGCCAGGCACAGATACGCAGTATTTT.

The chain has TRBV29-1 and TRBJ2-1; 7 bases are shared with TRBD2. The V gene end was trimmed by 6 bases and the J gene end by 5 bases; junction bases not matched to a gene: 13. CDR3 length: 15 residues. Germline V CDR1 and CDR2: SQVTM, ANQGSEA. The CDR3 coding sequence is TGCAGCGTCGGAAATCCTAGCGGAGGCGACAATGAGCAGTTCTTC. This sequence encodes CSVGNPSGGDNEQFF.

This clone occurred a few times. V and J are TRBV7-9 and TRBJ2-3; 8 bases are shared with TRBD2. Germline-derived CDR1 and CDR2 are SEHNR and FQNEAQ (reference sequence). V was clipped by 2 bases and J by 2 bases; unmatched bases: 6. The CDR3 covers 16 residues. As DNA, the CDR3 is TGTGCCAGCAGCTTATATCGGGGGGGGGCCACAGATACGCAGTATTTT. Translation: CASSLYRGGATDTQYF.

Written as DNA, the CDR3 is TGTGCCAGCAGCCCCACGGGACAGGGCAGTGGCTACACCTTC. This encodes CASSPTGQGSGYTF. J is TRBJ1-2 and V is TRBV28; 9 bases are shared with TRBD1. This CDR3 region has 14 residues. Looked up from germline, CDR1 is MDHEN and CDR2 is SYDVKM. V dropped 6 bases and J dropped 7; count of bases not matched to a gene: 9.

This clone has just a few counts. The genes are TRBV30 and TRBJ2-3; 13 bases match TRBD2. The J segment lost 6 bases and the V segment lost 2 bases, leaving 11 bases of the junction unmatched. Per germline, CDR1 GTSNPN and CDR2 SVGIG (reference sequence). The CDR3 spans 17 residues. CDR3 sequence reads: CAWSTFRTSGSADTQYF. CDR3 sequence (DNA): TGTGCCTGGAGTACCTTTCGGACTAGCGGGAGTGCGGATACGCAGTATTTT.

This chain links TRBV7-2 with TRBJ2-2; tentatively, D is TRBD1 (6 bases). V dropped 8 bases and J dropped 2 bases, with 21 bases sitting between them. There are 17 residues in the CDR3. In germline, CDR1 is SGHTA, CDR2 FQGNSA. CDR3 in amino acids: CASVYSGHRANTGELFF. The CDR3 DNA sequence: TGTGCCAGCGTATATAGTGGGCACAGGGCAAACACCGGGGAGCTGTTTTTT. Full variable domain (remainder filled in from reference TRBV7-2 and TRBJ2-2): GAGVSQSPSNKVTEKGKDVELRCDPISGHTALYWYRQSLGQGLEFLIYFQGNSAPDKSGLPSDRFSAERTGGSVSTLTIQRTQQEDSAVYLCASVYSGHRANTGELFFGEGSRLTVL.

The gene calls are TRBV7-2 and TRBJ2-2; the match to TRBD2 covers 7 bases. The CDR3 loop spans 16 amino acids. Per germline, CDR1 SGHTA and CDR2 FQGNSA. J lost 2 bases, V lost 2 bases, and 5 bases had no gene match. This CDR3 reads CASSLLADLNTGELFF. The CDR3 bases are TGTGCCAGCAGCTTACTAGCGGATCTCAACACCGGGGAGCTGTTTTTT.

The J gene is TRBJ2-6, the V gene TRBV6-4; D is unclear. Per the germline V gene, CDR1 is MRHNA and CDR2 is SNTAGT. V was cut by 1 base and J by 1 base, with 11 bases left in between. The CDR3 extends over 17 amino acids. The CDR3, as DNA: TGTGCCAGCAGTGACTTCCCGGCAGGTTCTGGGGCCAACGTCCTGACTTTC. The encoded protein is CASSDFPAGSGANVLTF.

This clone was counted only a few times. The V and J genes are TRBV4-3 and TRBJ1-2, with 7 positions matching TRBD1. The V gene end was trimmed by 0 bases and the J gene end by 7 bases; junction bases not matched to a gene: 8. This CDR3 is 15 amino acids long. Germline loops: CDR1 LGHNA, CDR2 YSLEER. This chain's CDR3 is CASSQDSAGGGGYTF. In DNA form, the CDR3 reads TGCGCCAGCAGCCAAGATTCGGCAGGGGGAGGTGGCTACACCTTC.

The chain recombines TRBV5-1 with TRBJ2-3, with 8 nucleotides matching TRBD2. CDR3 length: 16 residues. Germline V CDR1 and CDR2: SGHRS, YFSETQ. Germline trimming cut 0 bases from V and 5 bases from J; bases unmatched to any gene: 8. The CDR3 reads CASSLDTGSGGDTQYF. As DNA, the CDR3 is TGCGCCAGCAGCTTGGATACCGGGAGCGGGGGAGATACGCAGTATTTT.

J is TRBJ1-2 and V is TRBV28, with 9 bases that match TRBD1. The CDR3 consists of 14 residues. The germline V gene encodes CDR1 MDHEN and CDR2 SYDVKM. Unmatched junction bases numbered 9, after V lost 5 bases and J lost 8 bases. CDR3 residues: CASSAGQGRNGYTF. The DNA of the CDR3 is TGTGCCAGCAGTGCTGGACAGGGGCGCAACGGCTACACCTTC.

The DNA for the CDR3 is TGTGCCAGCAGCTTGGCAGGGAACATTCCCTACGAGCAGTACTTC. Protein sequence: CASSLAGNIPYEQYF. The V call is TRBV5-6, the J call TRBJ2-7; weak D call: TRBD1 (5 bases). The V end was cut by 0 bases, the J end by 2 bases, with 12 bases between. Looked up from germline, CDR1 is SGHDT and CDR2 is YYEEEE. This CDR3 has 15 amino acids.

This clone was found a few times. V gene TRBV27 combines with J gene TRBJ2-1; 8 bases fit TRBD1. The length of the CDR3 is 16 residues. CDR1 and CDR2 from the germline V gene are MNHEY and SMNVEV (reference sequence). The J segment lost 7 bases and the V segment lost 3 bases, leaving 11 bases of the junction unmatched. The CDR3 DNA sequence: TGTGCCAGCAGTTTCCTCGGGCAGGGGGCGAGGAATGAGCAGTTCTTC. Amino acids: CASSFLGQGARNEQFF.

This clone was recorded a few times. V is TRBV10-3 and J is TRBJ2-7, with a weak D call TRBD2 (5 bases). This CDR3 spans 13 amino acids. The germline V and J ends were trimmed by 6 bases and 0 bases, with 9 bases remaining between them. The germline V gene has CDR1 ENHRY and CDR2 SYGVKD. The CDR3 region is CAISSGFSYEQYF. DNA of the CDR3: TGTGCCATCAGCTCGGGGTTCTCCTACGAGCAGTACTTC.

The chain is built from TRBV18 and TRBJ2-1; TRBD2 is a possible D gene (7 bases). V dropped 5 bases and J dropped 6 bases, with 20 bases sitting between them. There are 16 residues in the CDR3. Germline loops: CDR1 KGHSH, CDR2 LQKENI. CDR3 sequence (DNA): TGTGCCAGCTCAAGGGGGGGCCCAGGGAGTGGCAATGAGCAGTTCTTC. Its protein product is CASSRGGPGSGNEQFF.

The table lists this clone with a few counts. The chain couples TRBV2 to TRBJ1-6; 10 bases are shared with TRBD1. Germline V lookup: CDR1 SNHLY, CDR2 FYNNEI. The length of the CDR3 is 15 residues. The V and J ends lost 4 bases and 10 bases, in that order; junction bases with no gene match: 7. CDR3 sequence (DNA): TGTGCCAGCAGTGCCAGGGACAGGGGAGGCTCACCCCTCCACTTT. It translates to CASSARDRGGSPLHF.

This clone was counted only a few times. The rearrangement uses TRBV7-2 and TRBJ2-5; TRBD2 agrees at 7 bases. V was clipped by 5 bases and J by 1 base; unmatched bases: 4. This CDR3 is built from 14 residues. CDR1 SGHTA and CDR2 FQGNSA come from the germline V gene. CDR3 in DNA: TGTGCCAGCAGCGAAGGACTAGTCCAAGAGACCCAGTACTTC. This gives the protein CASSEGLVQETQYF. Looking up the rest from reference TRBV7-2 and TRBJ2-5 gives the full variable domain: GAGVSQSPSNKVTEKGKDVELRCDPISGHTALYWYRQSLGQGLEFLIYFQGNSAPDKSGLPSDRFSAERTGGSVSTLTIQRTQQEDSAVYLCASSEGLVQETQYFGPGTRLLVL.

This sequence joins TRBV7-9 and TRBJ1-2; a possible D gene is TRBD1 (5 bases). V was shortened by 5 bases and J by 8 bases, with 15 bases between the two germline ends. Germline CDR1 is SEHNR and CDR2 is FQNEAQ (reference sequence). The CDR3 has 13 amino acids. The CDR3 spells CASSPGHRGGYTF. In DNA, the CDR3 is TGTGCCAGCAGCCCCGGACATCGAGGCGGCTACACCTTC.

Here the CDR3 reads CASRAGGYNEQFF. The CDR3 DNA sequence: TGTGCCAGCCGAGCGGGGGGGTACAATGAGCAGTTCTTC. V usage is TRBV6-1 and J usage is TRBJ2-1; TRBD2 aligns across 10 bases. V trimming: 8 bases; J trimming: 4 bases; junction bases outside the gene matches: 2. Germline CDR1 and CDR2: MNHNS and SASEGT. CDR3 length equals 13 residues.

The chain links TRBV28 to TRBJ1-5; D gene unclear. From germline, CDR1 is MDHEN and CDR2 SYDVKM. CDR3 length equals 8 residues. Trimming pared 8 bases from V and 15 bases from J, leaving 8 bases between. DNA for the CDR3: TGTGCCAGCGGAGGGTGGCATTTT. Translating gives CASGGWHF.

This clone was observed a handful of times. The chain has TRBV9 and TRBJ1-2; a weak D match, TRBD1 (5 bases). Trimming removed 3 bases from V and 5 bases from J, with 8 bases in between. The CDR3 has 12 amino acids. Germline V lookup: CDR1 SGDLS, CDR2 YYNGEE. CDR3 sequence (DNA): TGTGCCAGCAGCGCGGAGGGGTATGGCTACACCTTC. It specifies CASSAEGYGYTF.

This sequence joins TRBV2 and TRBJ2-1, with a weak D call TRBD2 (5 bases). CDR3 length: 15 amino acids. Per the germline V gene, CDR1 is SNHLY and CDR2 is FYNNEI. V was shortened by 6 bases and J by 5 bases, with 17 bases between the two germline ends. The DNA for the CDR3 is TGTGCCAGCAGCGTCCGCGGGCTAGTGAACAATGAGCAGTTCTTC. Translated: CASSVRGLVNNEQFF. The full variable domain, in which reference TRBV2 and TRBJ2-1 provide the parts outside the CDR3, is EPEVTQTPSHQVTQMGQEVILRCVPISNHLYFYWYRQILGQKVEFLVSFYNNEISEKSEIFDDQFSVERPDGSNFTLKIRSTKLEDSAMYFCASSVRGLVNNEQFFGPGTRLTVL.

Only one count was recorded for this clone. CDR3 sequence: CASSFSYRVGNTIYF. CDR3 sequence (DNA): TGTGCCAGCAGTTTTTCGTACAGGGTTGGAAACACCATATATTTT. The V call is TRBV6-5, the J call TRBJ1-3; D is possibly TRBD1 (6 bases). Deletions cut 4 bases from V and 3 bases from J, with 13 bases between. The V gene's germline CDR1 is MNHEY and CDR2 SVGAGI. This CDR3 region has 15 residues.

A few counts support this clone. The rearrangement joins TRBV2 to TRBJ2-1; tentative D call: TRBD2 (6 bases). The CDR3 contains 12 residues. The germline CDR1 and CDR2 sequences are SNHLY and FYNNEI. The V end lost 8 bases, the J end lost 9 bases, and 14 bases lay between the germline ends. CDR3 DNA: TGTGCCAGCCGCTTGACTAGTGGTGAGCAGTTCTTC. Its translation is CASRLTSGEQFF. Together with reference TRBV2 and TRBJ2-1, the CDR3 gives the full variable domain: EPEVTQTPSHQVTQMGQEVILRCVPISNHLYFYWYRQILGQKVEFLVSFYNNEISEKSEIFDDQFSVERPDGSNFTLKIRSTKLEDSAMYFCASRLTSGEQFFGPGTRLTVL.

J is TRBJ2-7 and V is TRBV28; 10 nucleotides agree with TRBD1. The CDR3 loop spans 14 amino acids. Germline CDR1 and CDR2: MDHEN and SYDVKM. Unmatched junction bases numbered 8, after V lost 6 bases and J lost 6 bases. The CDR3 DNA reads TGTGCCAGCAGACCCGGGACAGGGGATGGCGAGCAGTACTTC. It translates to CASRPGTGDGEQYF.

This rearrangement joins TRBV27 to TRBJ2-1; 9 bases are shared with TRBD2. Germline V gene lookup returns CDR1 MNHEY and CDR2 SMNVEV (reference sequence). CDR3 length equals 15 residues. Trimming cost V 3 bases and J 6 bases; bases outside gene matches: 6. The CDR3: CASSFPGLALNEQFF. The CDR3 region has the DNA TGTGCCAGCAGTTTTCCGGGACTAGCCCTCAATGAGCAGTTCTTC.

This clone has only a few counts. Here the CDR3 DNA reads TGTGCCAGCAGTTTGGGCGGGAGGGTTCAAGAGACCCAGTACTTC. Translating gives CASSLGGRVQETQYF. This chain links TRBV27 with TRBJ2-5, with 9 bases fitting TRBD2. V was pared by 3 bases and J by 2 bases, with 4 bases of the junction left unmatched. This CDR3 has 15 residues. Germline V gene sequence: CDR1 MNHEY, CDR2 SMNVEV (reference sequence).

This clone was detected only a few times. V gene TRBV5-1 combines with J gene TRBJ2-1, with TRBD1 matching over 10 bases. CDR1 is SGHRS and CDR2 is YFSETQ in the germline V gene. Trimming at V came to 4 bases and at J to 7 bases, leaving 8 bases not matched to a gene. The CDR3 is 15 residues long. The CDR3 nucleotides are TGCGCCAGCAGCATAGGGACAGGGGTTTTGAATGAGCAGTTCTTC. It translates to CASSIGTGVLNEQFF.

The sample holds a few counts of this clone. The gene calls are TRBV11-2 and TRBJ2-3; 12 bases fit TRBD2. The CDR3 has 16 amino acids. CDR1 and CDR2 from the germline V gene are SGHAT and FQNNGV. With 4 bases clipped from V and 6 bases from J, the junction kept 8 bases outside the gene matches. The CDR3, as DNA: TGTGCCAGCAGCTCGTGGACTAGCGGGGAGGTCGATACGCAGTATTTT. It translates to CASSSWTSGEVDTQYF.